Listed here are 17 T cell receptor beta chains from one sample, sequenced in a study of T cells in women clearing cervical HPV infection. TCRdb's table, derived via immunoSEQ multiplex PCR, lists solely in-frame clones and lacks some. With fewer than 50,000 clones in the sample, the ten largest clones hold 0.95% to 1.5%. Input material: blood buffy coat. The receptors derive from a woman between 18 and 75 years old with a cervical HPV16 infection that either progressed to CIN3+ or cleared (not recorded which).

About this clone: The read stops 3 residues short of the end of the CDR3; the missing end is completed from the germline J gene. This chain joins TRBV10-3 and TRBJ2-1, with 11 nucleotides matching TRBD1. The CDR3 length is 13 residues. Trimming at V came to 6 bases and at J to 7 bases, leaving 2 bases not matched to a gene. Looked up from germline, CDR1 is ENHRY and CDR2 is SYGVKD. Incomplete CDR3 DNA: TGTGCCATCAGCCGGGACAGGGGGAATGAG. Translation: CAISRDRGNE. The complete CDR3 protein is CAISRDRGNEQFF.

For this clone: The read ends 3 residues early relative to the CDR3; the germline J gene fills the gap. The chain uses TRBV20-1 and TRBJ2-5, with D possibly being TRBD1 or TRBD2 (6 bases each). This CDR3 is 14 amino acids long. Between the trimmed V and J ends, which lost 1 base and 0 bases, there was a span of 9 bases. Germline CDR1 DFQATT, CDR2 SNEGSKA (reference sequence). CDR3 in amino acids: CSARGGTHQETQYF. CDR3 DNA, as far as it was read: TGCAGTGCTAGAGGCGGGACACACCAAGAGACC.

In regard to this clone: The CDR3 end falls 3 residues outside the read, so it is completed with the germline J gene. The chain combines TRBV12-5 with TRBJ2-1, with TRBD1 matching 8 bases. Germline values: CDR1 LGHNT, CDR2 FRNRAP. The V segment lost 0 bases and the J segment 8 bases; nucleotides outside the gene matches: 9. This CDR3 has 16 residues. The CDR3 sequence: CASGLVWDRSGDEQFF. Incomplete CDR3 DNA: TGTGCTAGTGGTTTGGTATGGGACAGGTCAGGGGATGAG.

A remark on this clone: With the read ending 3 residues before the CDR3 end, the germline J gene is used to fill in that end. The chain is built from TRBV28 and TRBJ1-4; D is possibly TRBD1 (6 bases). The CDR3 contains 15 residues. Germline loops: CDR1 MDHEN, CDR2 SYDVKM. The V and J ends lost 6 bases and 8 bases respectively, with 19 bases between them. CDR3 amino acids: CASRSLQGRGEKLFF. The part of the CDR3 DNA that was read is TGTGCCAGCAGATCTCTCCAGGGGCGCGGGGAAAAA.

Comment on this clone: From the germline J gene comes the end of the CDR3, since the read stops 3 residues before it. The chain has TRBV5-6 and TRBJ2-7; a possible D gene is TRBD1 (5 bases). There are 12 residues in the CDR3. Trimming pared 4 bases from V and 6 bases from J, leaving 11 bases between. Germline loops: CDR1 SGHDT, CDR2 YYEEEE. The CDR3 DNA, read in part, is TGTGCCAGCAGCCTGAGAAGGGGCGAG. The encoded protein is CASSLRRGE. The complete CDR3 sequence is CASSLRRGEQYF.

Remarks on this clone: The read finishes 3 residues shy of the CDR3 end, and the germline J gene is used to complete it. The V and J genes are TRBV19 and TRBJ2-7, with D uncertain. Looked up from germline, CDR1 is LNHDA and CDR2 is SQIVND (reference sequence). The CDR3 is made up of 15 amino acids. Trimming shortened V by 2 bases and J by 5 bases, and 16 bases separated the two germline ends. The CDR3 region is CASSITLSPPNEQYF. The CDR3 bases that were read are TGTGCCAGTAGTATAACCCTTAGCCCCCCAAACGAG.

A word on this clone: Read sequence stops 3 residues before the CDR3 end, and the germline J gene provides the missing end. The chain has TRBV20-1 and TRBJ2-6; D is unresolved. Trimming stripped 6 bases from V and 1 base from J, with 10 bases between. The CDR3 totals 14 residues. Germline V gene lookup returns CDR1 DFQATT and CDR2 SNEGSKA (reference sequence). The CDR3 DNA, read in part, is TGCAGTGCAACCGCCGGGTCTGGGGCCAACGTC. Translated: CSATAGSGANV. The whole CDR3 sequence reads CSATAGSGANVLTF.

This CDR3 is CSAREGGGAWNEQFF. The sequenced part of the CDR3 DNA is TGCAGTGCTAGAGAGGGGGGGGGCGCGTGGAATGAG. V and J are TRBV20-1 and TRBJ2-1, with D perhaps TRBD2 (7 bases). The CDR3 end lies 3 residues beyond the end of the read and is filled in from the germline J gene. Germline assignment: CDR1 DFQATT and CDR2 SNEGSKA (reference sequence). V shed 0 bases and J shed 7 bases, with 16 bases lying between them. This CDR3 is 15 amino acids long.

Concerning this clone itself: The read comes to an end 3 residues before the CDR3 does, leaving the germline J gene to fill in the end. The rearrangement uses TRBV19 and TRBJ2-1; 12 nucleotides align to TRBD2. The CDR3 has 15 residues. Germline V CDR1 and CDR2: LNHDA, SQIVND (reference sequence). The V segment lost 5 bases and the J segment 4 bases; nucleotides outside the gene matches: 3. The DNA read from the CDR3 is TGTGCCAGTAGTCCCCTAGCGGGGGGGTACAATGAG. It specifies CASSPLAGGYNE. The CDR3 in full is CASSPLAGGYNEQFF.

Points on this clone: The sequence runs out 3 residues before the end of the CDR3; the remainder is reconstructed from the germline J gene. The rearrangement uses TRBV11-3 and TRBJ2-7; D call uncertain. CDR1 and CDR2 from the germline V gene are SGHNT and YENEEA. The CDR3 runs to 14 residues. V was clipped by 1 base and J by 0 bases, with 7 bases between them. The covered CDR3 bases are TGTGCCAGCAGCTTAGGATCCAGCTCCTACGAG. This sequence encodes CASSLGSSSYE. The whole CDR3 is CASSLGSSSYEQYF.

Details on this clone: With the read ending 3 residues before the CDR3 end, the germline J gene is used to fill in that end. This chain links TRBV7-3 with TRBJ2-1; weak D call: TRBD1 (5 bases). The CDR3 consists of 14 residues. Trimming shortened V by 5 bases and J by 6 bases, and 14 bases separated the two germline ends. Germline CDR1 and CDR2: SGHTA and FQGTGA. The DNA read from the CDR3 is TGTGCCAGCAGCCCACCGGACATATTCAATGAG. It yields the protein CASSPPDIFNE. In full, the CDR3 is CASSPPDIFNEQFF.

Points on this clone: The read gets to within 3 residues of the CDR3 end, and the germline J gene fills in the rest. This chain connects TRBV5-4 to TRBJ2-2; D uncertain. CDR1 is SGHNT, CDR2 YYREEE, per germline (reference sequence). This CDR3 comprises 15 residues. The CDR3 sequence is CASSLGSTTNEKLFF. The covered CDR3 bases are TGTGCCAGCAGCTTGGGGTCCACAACTAATGAAAAG.

As for this clone: With the read ending 3 residues before the CDR3 end, the germline J gene is used to fill in that end. This chain joins TRBV5-1 and TRBJ2-3, with D hard to call. The length of the CDR3 is 12 residues. Trimming took 10 bases from V and 2 from J, leaving 11 bases between them. In germline, CDR1 is SGHRS, CDR2 YFSETQ. CDR3 amino acids: CAWADHTDTQYF. The sequenced CDR3 bases are TGCGCCTGGGCAGACCACACAGATACG.

Turning to this clone: Read data end 3 residues before the CDR3 end; the end is taken from the germline J gene. The chain carries TRBV3-1 (or the pseudogene TRBV3-2) and TRBJ2-6; 12 bases are shared with TRBD1. This CDR3 is 18 amino acids long. Germline trimming cut 5 bases from V and 4 bases from J; bases unmatched to any gene: 9. CDR1 and CDR2 (germline): LGHDT, YNNKEL (reference sequence). The CDR3 protein is CASSYLGQGAGGANVLTF. The sequenced part of the CDR3 DNA is TGTGCCAGCAGCTATTTGGGACAGGGGGCGGGAGGGGCCAACGTC.

In the case of this clone: One end of the junction varies from germline; a read error may be responsible. The read finishes 3 residues shy of the CDR3 end, and the germline J gene is used to complete it. The chain employs TRBV7-9 and TRBJ2-7, with D maybe TRBD2 (6 bases). This CDR3 region has 14 residues. The germline CDR1 and CDR2 sequences are SEHNR and FQNEAQ (reference sequence). CDR3 residues: CASSFGTSSDEQYF. The part of the CDR3 DNA that was read is TGTGCCAGCAGCTTCGGAACTAGCTCCGACGAG.

Concerning this clone itself: The missing CDR3 end, 3 residues past where the read stops, is filled in from the germline J gene. V and J are TRBV7-6 and TRBJ2-5, with TRBD1 as a possible D gene (6 bases). V was shortened by 1 base and J by 6 bases, with 9 bases between the two germline ends. Germline lookup yields CDR1 SGHVS and CDR2 FNYEAQ. The CDR3 extends over 13 amino acids. CDR3 loop: CASSLDGDKTQYF. CDR3 DNA (partial): TGTGCCAGCAGCTTAGACGGGGACAAGACC. Looking up the rest from reference TRBV7-6 and TRBJ2-5 gives the full variable domain: GAGVSQSPRYKVTKRGQDVALRCDPISGHVSLYWYRQALGQGPEFLTYFNYEAQQDKSGLPNDRFSAERPEGSISTLTIQRTEQRDSAMYRCASSLDGDKTQYFGPGTRLLVL.

A word on this clone: The read ends 3 residues shy of where the CDR3 ends; the end is completed using the germline J gene. This chain joins TRBV10-3 and TRBJ1-2; maybe TRBD1 (6 bases). Germline lookup yields CDR1 ENHRY and CDR2 SYGVKD. The ends were cut back, 4 bases at V and 7 bases at J, with 7 bases in the middle. The length of the CDR3 is 11 residues. The CDR3 spells CAISGTAGYTF. The covered CDR3 bases are TGTGCCATCAGTGGGACAGCTGGC.